This TCR beta chain was sequenced for a study of T cells in Graves' hyperthyroidism and ophthalmopathy. General study findings and limits: Blood also contained most expanded thyroid clonotypes above 0.001. Ophthalmopathy, which appeared later, was predicted by the model a median around 6 months before onset.

This clonotype was recorded many times. The antigen is not known. RNA transcripts yielded amplified TCR beta CDR3 regions. Initially, a first-round RT-PCR of the TCR CDR3 employed the HTBI primer set. MiXCR was run by TCRdb on the multiplex PCR reads, yielding one entry per CDR3 protein. Seen here are around 250,000 distinct CDR3 sequences, just over 14% observed once, and the top ten hold 13%. Patients aged 18 to 65 with hyperthyroidism were newly diagnosed, with duration under 2 months. Using 10 ml of fresh peripheral blood, PBMCs were prepared. The TCR comes from a woman between 40 and 50 years old with Graves' hyperthyroidism that later progressed to Graves' ophthalmopathy. The sequenced material came from blood.

The DNA for the CDR3 is TGTGCCAGCAGCTTAGCGGAGCATTCGGGTCTGATTTCTAACTATGGCTACACCTTC. Its translation: CASSLAEHSGLISNYGYTF. This chain uses TRBV9 with TRBJ1-2; D unclear. The V gene lost 4 bases and the J gene lost 0 bases, with 25 bases spanning the gap. The CDR3 sequence is 19 residues long. CDR1 and CDR2 from the germline V gene are SGDLS and YYNGEE.